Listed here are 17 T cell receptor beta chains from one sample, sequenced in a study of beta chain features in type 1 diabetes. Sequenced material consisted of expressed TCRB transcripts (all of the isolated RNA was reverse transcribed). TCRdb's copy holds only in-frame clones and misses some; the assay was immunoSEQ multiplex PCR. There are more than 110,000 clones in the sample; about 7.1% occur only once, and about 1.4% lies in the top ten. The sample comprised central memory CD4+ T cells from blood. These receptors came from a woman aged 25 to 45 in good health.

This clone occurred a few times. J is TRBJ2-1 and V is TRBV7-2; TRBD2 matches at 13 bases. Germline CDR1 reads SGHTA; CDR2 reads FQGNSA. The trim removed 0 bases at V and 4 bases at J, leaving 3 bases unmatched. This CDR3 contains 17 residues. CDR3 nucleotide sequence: TGTGCCAGCAGCTTAGCGAGGGGACTAGCGGGGTACAATGAGCAGTTCTTC. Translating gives CASSLARGLAGYNEQFF.

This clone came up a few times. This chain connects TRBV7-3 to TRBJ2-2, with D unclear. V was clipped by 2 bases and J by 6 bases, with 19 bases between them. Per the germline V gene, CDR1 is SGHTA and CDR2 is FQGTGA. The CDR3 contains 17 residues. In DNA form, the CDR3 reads TGTGCCAGCAGCTTAGACTCGACCGGGTCTATATCCGGGGAGCTGTTTTTT. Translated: CASSLDSTGSISGELFF.

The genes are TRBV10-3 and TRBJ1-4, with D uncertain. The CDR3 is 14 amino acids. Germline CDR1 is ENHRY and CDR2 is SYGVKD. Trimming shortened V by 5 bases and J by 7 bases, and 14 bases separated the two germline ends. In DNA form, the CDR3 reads TGTGCCATCAGTCTGACAACCTTGGGTGAAAAACTGTTTTTT. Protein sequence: CAISLTTLGEKLFF.

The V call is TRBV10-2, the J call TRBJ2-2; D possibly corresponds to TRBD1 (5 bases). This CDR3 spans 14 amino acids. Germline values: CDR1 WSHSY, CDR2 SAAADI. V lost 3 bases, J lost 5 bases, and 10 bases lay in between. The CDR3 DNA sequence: TGCGCCAGCAGTGACAGGGTGAGGACCGGGGAGCTGTTTTTT. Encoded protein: CASSDRVRTGELFF.

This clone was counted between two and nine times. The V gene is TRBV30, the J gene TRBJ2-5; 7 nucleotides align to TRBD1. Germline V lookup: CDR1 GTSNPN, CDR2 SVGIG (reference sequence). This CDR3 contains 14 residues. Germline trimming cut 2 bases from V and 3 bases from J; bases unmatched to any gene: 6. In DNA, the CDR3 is TGTGCCTGGAGTTGGTCCAGGGGGAAAGAGACCCAGTACTTC. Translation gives CAWSWSRGKETQYF. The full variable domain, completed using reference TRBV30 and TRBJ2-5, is SQTIHQWPATLVQPVGSPLSLECTVEGTSNPNLYWYRQAAGRGLQLLFYSVGIGQISSEVPQNLSASRPQDRQFILSSKKLLLSDSGFYLCAWSWSRGKETQYFGPGTRLLVL.

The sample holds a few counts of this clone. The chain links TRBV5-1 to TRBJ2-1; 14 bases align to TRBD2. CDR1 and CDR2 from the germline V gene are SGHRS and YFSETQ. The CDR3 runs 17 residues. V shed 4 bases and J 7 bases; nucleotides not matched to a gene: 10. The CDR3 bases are TGCGCCAGCAGCCTGGGACTAGCGGGAGATGCTACAAATGAGCAGTTCTTC. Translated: CASSLGLAGDATNEQFF.

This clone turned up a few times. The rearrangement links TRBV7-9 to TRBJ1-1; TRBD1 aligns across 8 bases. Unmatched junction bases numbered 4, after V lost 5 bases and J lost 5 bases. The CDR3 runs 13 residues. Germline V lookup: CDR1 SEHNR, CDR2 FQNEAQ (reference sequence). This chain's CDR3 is CASSDRGGTEAFF. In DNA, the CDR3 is TGTGCCAGCAGCGACAGGGGTGGGACTGAAGCTTTCTTT. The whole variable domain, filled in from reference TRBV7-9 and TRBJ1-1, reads DTGVSQNPRHKITKRGQNVTFRCDPISEHNRLYWYRQTLGQGPEFLTYFQNEAQLEKSRLLSDRFSAERPKGSFSTLEIQRTEQGDSAMYLCASSDRGGTEAFFGQGTRLTVV.

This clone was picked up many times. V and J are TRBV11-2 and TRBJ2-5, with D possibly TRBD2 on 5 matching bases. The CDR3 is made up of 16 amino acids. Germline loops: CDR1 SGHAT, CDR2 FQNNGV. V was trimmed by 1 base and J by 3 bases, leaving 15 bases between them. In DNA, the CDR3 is TGTGCCAGCAGCTTAGTTCTAGACTCGGGGAAAGAGACCCAGTACTTC. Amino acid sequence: CASSLVLDSGKETQYF.

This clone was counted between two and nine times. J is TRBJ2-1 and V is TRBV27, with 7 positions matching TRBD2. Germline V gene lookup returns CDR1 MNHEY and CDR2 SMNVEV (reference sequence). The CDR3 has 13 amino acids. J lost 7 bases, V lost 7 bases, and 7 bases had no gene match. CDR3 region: CASKRTSFNEQFF. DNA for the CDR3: TGTGCCAGCAAACGGACTAGTTTTAATGAGCAGTTCTTC.

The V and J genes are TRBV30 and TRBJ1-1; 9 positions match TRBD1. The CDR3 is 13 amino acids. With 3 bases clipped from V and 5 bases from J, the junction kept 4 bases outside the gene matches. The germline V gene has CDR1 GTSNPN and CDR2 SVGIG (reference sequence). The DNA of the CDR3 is TGTGCCTGGAGACAGGGGGCGAGGACTGAAGCTTTCTTT. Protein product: CAWRQGARTEAFF.

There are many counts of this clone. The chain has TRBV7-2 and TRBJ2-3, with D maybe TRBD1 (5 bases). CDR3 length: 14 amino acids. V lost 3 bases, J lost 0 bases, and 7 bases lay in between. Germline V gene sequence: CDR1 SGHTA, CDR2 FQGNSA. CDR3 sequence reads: CASSLQGSTDTQYF. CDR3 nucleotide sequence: TGTGCCAGCAGCTTGCAGGGAAGCACAGATACGCAGTATTTT.

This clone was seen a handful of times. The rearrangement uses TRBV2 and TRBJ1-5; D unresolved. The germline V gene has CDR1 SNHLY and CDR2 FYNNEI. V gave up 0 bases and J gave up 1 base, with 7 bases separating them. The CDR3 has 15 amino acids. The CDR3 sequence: CASSEARSSNQPQHF. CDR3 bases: TGTGCCAGCAGTGAAGCGAGGAGCAGCAATCAGCCCCAGCATTTT.

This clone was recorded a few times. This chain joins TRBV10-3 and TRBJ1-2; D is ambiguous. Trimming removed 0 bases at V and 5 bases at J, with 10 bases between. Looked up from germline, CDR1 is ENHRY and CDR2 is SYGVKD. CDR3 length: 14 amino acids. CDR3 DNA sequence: TGTGCCATCAGTGAGTCGACCGGGAGGTATGGCTACACCTTC. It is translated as CAISESTGRYGYTF.

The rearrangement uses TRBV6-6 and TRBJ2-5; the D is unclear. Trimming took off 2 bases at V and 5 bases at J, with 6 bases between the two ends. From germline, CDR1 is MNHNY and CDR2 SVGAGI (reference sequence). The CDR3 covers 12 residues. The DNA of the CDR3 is TGTGCCAGCAGTTACCCCCGGGAGACCCAGTACTTC. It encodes CASSYPRETQYF.

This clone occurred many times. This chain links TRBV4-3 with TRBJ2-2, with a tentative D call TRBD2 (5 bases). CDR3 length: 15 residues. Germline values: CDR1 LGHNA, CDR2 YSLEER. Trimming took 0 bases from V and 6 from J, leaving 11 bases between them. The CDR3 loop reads CASSQDTGGPGELFF. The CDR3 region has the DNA TGCGCCAGCAGCCAAGACACCGGAGGACCCGGGGAGCTGTTTTTT.

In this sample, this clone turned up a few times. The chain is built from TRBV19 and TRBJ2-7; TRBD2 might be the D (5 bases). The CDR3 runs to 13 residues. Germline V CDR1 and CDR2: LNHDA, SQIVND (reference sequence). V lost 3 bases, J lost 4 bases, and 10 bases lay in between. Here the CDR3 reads CASSIQDSYEQYF. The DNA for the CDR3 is TGTGCCAGTAGTATCCAGGACTCATACGAGCAGTACTTC.

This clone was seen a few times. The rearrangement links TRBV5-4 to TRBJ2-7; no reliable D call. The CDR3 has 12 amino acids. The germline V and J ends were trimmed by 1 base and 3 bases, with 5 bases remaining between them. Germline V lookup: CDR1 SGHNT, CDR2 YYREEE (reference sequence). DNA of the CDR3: TGTGCCAGCAGCTTGAGCAACTACGAGCAGTACTTC. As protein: CASSLSNYEQYF.